The 30 T cell receptor beta chains given below trace back to one sample, sequenced in a study of T cells in Graves' hyperthyroidism and ophthalmopathy (dated by TCRdb to the late 2010s). Library prep was done by multiplex PCR. Instrument on record: Illumina HiSeq 2000. The TCR beta CDR3 regions were amplified from RNA transcripts. For the first round of RT-PCR on the TCR CDR3, the HTBI primer set was used together with the Qiagen OneStep RT-PCR kit. TCRdb reanalyzed the raw reads on its own, using fastp at Q25 for trimming and MiXCR for clone calling, and kept in-frame beta chains. Every entry covers one CDR3 protein and lists the most common genes and DNA from its rows. Counted in this sample were about 420,000 distinct CDR3 sequences; roughly 15% of them appeared once. Of the sample, 5.3% is held by the ten largest clones. The sequenced sample was blood. All receptors come from a woman in her late teens or twenties with Graves' hyperthyroidism.

This clonotype was picked up a small number of times. V usage is TRBV25-1 and J usage is TRBJ2-7; perhaps TRBD2 as D (6 bases). V lost 10 bases to trimming and J lost 3 bases, with 19 bases between them. CDR3 length: 14 residues. The germline gives CDR1 MGHDK, CDR2 SYGVNS. The CDR3 here is CATQSRGLVYEQYF. The DNA for the CDR3 is TGTGCCACCCAATCCCGGGGACTTGTCTACGAGCAGTACTTC.

This clonotype occurred many times. The chain carries TRBV7-9 and TRBJ2-3; D perhaps matches TRBD2 (5 bases). From germline, CDR1 is SEHNR and CDR2 FQNEAQ (reference sequence). The length of the CDR3 is 13 residues. V lost 5 bases to trimming and J lost 5 bases, with 11 bases between them. CDR3 amino acids: CASSGSLGDTQYF. Written as DNA, the CDR3 is TGTGCCAGCAGCGGATCACTAGGAGATACGCAGTATTTT. Full variable domain (missing parts from reference TRBV7-9 and TRBJ2-3): DTGVSQNPRHKITKRGQNVTFRCDPISEHNRLYWYRQTLGQGPEFLTYFQNEAQLEKSRLLSDRFSAERPKGSFSTLEIQRTEQGDSAMYLCASSGSLGDTQYFGPGTRLTVL.

This clonotype was picked up many times. This sequence joins TRBV28 and TRBJ1-1, with D tentatively TRBD1 (6 bases). The CDR3 contains 13 residues. In germline, CDR1 is MDHEN, CDR2 SYDVKM. V was clipped by 6 bases and J by 6 bases, with 14 bases between them. CDR3 sequence (DNA): TGTGCCAGCAGATTACAGGGCCATCCTGAAGCTTTCTTT. Translated: CASRLQGHPEAFF.

This sequence joins TRBV20-1 and TRBJ2-1; 9 bases map to TRBD2. J lost 10 bases, V lost 1 base, and 8 bases had no gene match. Germline CDR1 is DFQATT and CDR2 is SNEGSKA (reference sequence). The length of the CDR3 is 14 residues. This CDR3 reads CSARVVAGVGEQFF. CDR3 DNA: TGCAGTGCTAGAGTCGTAGCGGGAGTGGGCGAGCAGTTCTTC.

This clonotype was seen a few times. The gene calls are TRBV28 and TRBJ2-5; TRBD2 aligns across 9 bases. The CDR3 has 15 residues. Germline CDR1 is MDHEN and CDR2 is SYDVKM. Trimming removed 6 bases from V and 9 bases from J; junction bases left unmatched: 14. This CDR3 reads CASRDSGRPGLPQYF. CDR3 in DNA: TGTGCCAGCAGGGATAGCGGGAGACCGGGTCTTCCCCAGTACTTC.

This chain joins TRBV20-1 and TRBJ2-1; 7 positions match TRBD1. Germline V gene lookup returns CDR1 DFQATT and CDR2 SNEGSKA (reference sequence). Losses at the gene ends were 5 bases for V and 6 bases for J; bases not matched to a gene: 10. The CDR3 runs to 14 residues. CDR3 loop: CSARTGVFFNEQFF. DNA for the CDR3: TGCAGTGCTCGAACAGGGGTTTTCTTCAATGAGCAGTTCTTC.

This clonotype has more than one count but fewer than ten. The genes are TRBV5-1 and TRBJ2-3, with 8 bases identical to TRBD2. V was clipped by 3 bases and J by 10 bases; unmatched bases: 7. The CDR3 is 13 residues long. Germline V gene sequence: CDR1 SGHRS, CDR2 YFSETQ. CDR3 sequence reads: CASSSAGGGSQYF. CDR3 nucleotide sequence: TGCGCCAGCAGCTCTGCGGGAGGTGGGTCGCAGTATTTT.

This clonotype was seen a few times. The chain employs TRBV7-9 and TRBJ1-1; D unclear. This CDR3 has 15 amino acids. The germline gives CDR1 SEHNR, CDR2 FQNEAQ (reference sequence). Between the trimmed V and J ends, which lost 3 bases and 1 base, there was a span of 12 bases. CDR3 in amino acids: CASSLGGLRNTEAFF. The CDR3 bases are TGTGCCAGCAGCTTGGGAGGCCTACGGAACACTGAAGCTTTCTTT.

This clonotype came up many times. The chain has TRBV7-9 and TRBJ2-2; D is perhaps TRBD2 (6 bases). Germline CDR1 and CDR2: SEHNR and FQNEAQ (reference sequence). Deletions cut 5 bases from V and 6 bases from J, with 10 bases between. The CDR3 length is 13 residues. The CDR3 nucleotides are TGTGCCAGCAGCACGGAGGGCCCCGGGGAGCTGTTTTTT. Translating it yields CASSTEGPGELFF.

The V call is TRBV29-1, the J call TRBJ2-5, with TRBD1 matching 10 bases. Germline CDR1 is SQVTM and CDR2 is ANQGSEA. The V and J ends lost 7 bases and 4 bases, in that order; junction bases with no gene match: 3. The CDR3 covers 12 residues. The CDR3, as DNA: TGCAGCGCATGGACAGGGGGAGAGACCCAGTACTTC. It translates to CSAWTGGETQYF.

Many counts were recorded for this clonotype. The chain couples TRBV11-2 to TRBJ2-3; D is perhaps TRBD1 or TRBD2 (5 bases each). Trimming took 4 bases from V and 6 from J, leaving 20 bases between them. This CDR3 is 16 amino acids long. Germline CDR1 reads SGHAT; CDR2 reads FQNNGV. Here the CDR3 DNA reads TGTGCCAGCAGCTGGGACCTCGGGCCCGAGGGGGATACGCAGTATTTT. As protein: CASSWDLGPEGDTQYF.

This clonotype was detected many times. The V call is TRBV7-9, the J call TRBJ2-1, with TRBD2 identical over 8 bases. CDR1 and CDR2 (germline): SEHNR, FQNEAQ (reference sequence). After removal of 1 base from V and 8 bases from J, the junction contained 10 bases not matched to a gene. There are 16 residues in the CDR3. The CDR3 nucleotides read TGTGCCAGCAGCTTAGGTGGCGGGAGGTCTTTCGATGAGCAGTTCTTC. Amino acid sequence: CASSLGGGRSFDEQFF.

This clonotype was counted between two and nine times. The CDR3 bases are TGTGCCAGCAGTTACTCGGGACGGGGACTACTAGCCAAAAACATTCAGTACTTC. Translation: CASSYSGRGLLAKNIQYF. The chain links TRBV6-2 or TRBV6-3 to TRBJ2-4; TRBD2 matches 7 bases. The CDR3 extends over 18 amino acids. V shed 0 bases and J 0 bases; nucleotides not matched to a gene: 8. The germline V gene encodes CDR1 MNHEY and CDR2 SVGEGT.

This clonotype has ten or more counts. The chain employs TRBV18 and TRBJ1-2, with D possibly matching TRBD1 (5 bases). V was cut by 2 bases and J by 6 bases, with 7 bases left in between. Germline lookup yields CDR1 KGHSH and CDR2 LQKENI. The CDR3 runs 12 residues. DNA for the CDR3: TGTGCCAGCTCACCAGTCAGGGATGGCTACACCTTC. Protein: CASSPVRDGYTF.

This clonotype was observed at least ten times. This chain links TRBV30 with TRBJ2-3; D uncertain. The CDR3 has 12 residues. The V and J ends lost 2 bases and 4 bases respectively, with 7 bases between them. Germline V gene sequence: CDR1 GTSNPN, CDR2 SVGIG (reference sequence). In DNA form, the CDR3 reads TGTGCCTGGAGTCTGGGATCAGATACGCAGTATTTT. This codes for CAWSLGSDTQYF. The whole variable domain, remainder taken from reference TRBV30 and TRBJ2-3, is SQTIHQWPATLVQPVGSPLSLECTVEGTSNPNLYWYRQAAGRGLQLLFYSVGIGQISSEVPQNLSASRPQDRQFILSSKKLLLSDSGFYLCAWSLGSDTQYFGPGTRLTVL.

This clonotype was counted ten times or more. This chain joins TRBV7-6 and TRBJ1-2; tentative D call: TRBD1 (5 bases). This CDR3 comprises 14 residues. V dropped 2 bases and J dropped 7 bases, with 14 bases sitting between them. Germline loops: CDR1 SGHVS, CDR2 FNYEAQ. The CDR3 reads CASSLRSGPSGYTF. CDR3 in DNA: TGTGCCAGCAGCTTAAGATCAGGGCCCAGTGGCTACACCTTC. The complete variable domain, with remaining parts taken from reference TRBV7-6 and TRBJ1-2, reads GAGVSQSPRYKVTKRGQDVALRCDPISGHVSLYWYRQALGQGPEFLTYFNYEAQQDKSGLPNDRFSAERPEGSISTLTIQRTEQRDSAMYRCASSLRSGPSGYTFGSGTRLTVV.

For this clonotype: This may come from a read error, since a much larger clone is one base off. V is TRBV3-1 and J is TRBJ1-2; 8 bases fit TRBD1. The length of the CDR3 is 14 residues. Germline-derived CDR1 and CDR2 are LGHDT and YNNKEL (reference sequence). J lost 8 bases, V lost 4 bases, and 9 bases had no gene match. CDR3 loop: CASSRTGKGRGYTF. For the CDR3, the DNA is TGTGCCAGCAGCCGGACAGGGAAAGGGAGAGGCTACACCTTC.

This clonotype was counted ten times or more. The gene calls are TRBV7-2 and TRBJ2-7; TRBD1 aligns across 9 bases. In germline, CDR1 is SGHTA, CDR2 FQGNSA. The CDR3 is made up of 18 amino acids. V lost 3 bases, J lost 3 bases, and 15 bases stayed unmatched. CDR3 residues: CASSFTNWGGQGFYEQYF. CDR3 coding DNA: TGTGCCAGCAGCTTTACCAATTGGGGGGGACAGGGATTCTACGAGCAGTACTTC.

This clonotype was counted at least ten times. The V gene is TRBV12-3 or TRBV12-4, the J gene TRBJ2-4; D is tentatively TRBD1 or TRBD2 (6 bases each). V was shortened by 1 base and J by 1 base, with 8 bases between the two germline ends. The CDR3 is 15 residues long. The CDR3 bases are TGTGCCAGCAGTTTAGGGGGGGCGGCCAAAAACATTCAGTACTTC. Translated: CASSLGGAAKNIQYF.

The chain uses TRBV19 and TRBJ2-7; 13 bases are shared with TRBD2. The CDR3 has 15 amino acids. The germline CDR1 and CDR2 sequences are LNHDA and SQIVND (reference sequence). V lost 4 bases, J lost 5 bases, and 5 bases stayed unmatched. This CDR3 reads CASSRGTSGTHEQYF. The CDR3 DNA follows: TGTGCCAGTAGTAGGGGGACTAGCGGGACCCACGAGCAGTACTTC.

This clonotype was recorded at least ten times. The CDR3 loop reads CASSLTGGDTEAFF. The CDR3 DNA reads TGTGCCAGCAGTTTAACAGGGGGGGACACTGAAGCTTTCTTT. The chain is built from TRBV12-3 or TRBV12-4 and TRBJ1-1; 8 bases agree with TRBD1. V lost 2 bases to trimming and J lost 3 bases; unmatched junction nucleotides: 2. This CDR3 contains 14 residues.

In regard to this clonotype: The junction departs from the called germline gene at one end, perhaps through a read error. The chain has TRBV9 and TRBJ1-4; 9 positions match TRBD1. The CDR3 sequence is 15 residues long. In germline, CDR1 is SGDLS, CDR2 YYNGEE. The CDR3 sequence: CPSSGTGGADEKLFF. The CDR3 DNA is TGTCCCAGCAGCGGTACAGGGGGCGCCGATGAAAAACTGTTTTTT. The full variable domain, its missing parts supplied by reference TRBV9 and TRBJ1-4, is DSGVTQTPKHLITATGQRVTLRCSPRSGDLSVYWYQQSLDQGLQFLIQYYNGEERAKGNILERFSAQQFPDLHSELNLSSLELGDSALYFCPSSGTGGADEKLFFGSGTQLSVL.

On this clonotype itself: An end of the junction does not agree with germline; a read error may underlie this. The chain carries TRBV6-1 and TRBJ1-1; a weak D match, TRBD1 (5 bases). Germline values: CDR1 MNHNS, CDR2 SASEGT. CDR3 length: 11 residues. The CDR3 region has the DNA TGTGCCAGCAGTGATTCGGGGGAGGCTCTCTTT. It codes for CASSDSGEALF.

This clonotype was observed at least ten times. This sequence joins TRBV5-5 and TRBJ2-1; 10 nucleotides line up with TRBD2. V was clipped by 0 bases and J by 4 bases; unmatched bases: 4. Germline CDR1 reads SGHKS; CDR2 reads YYEKEE (reference sequence). The CDR3 contains 16 residues. CDR3 in amino acids: CASSLEWTSGYNEQFF. Here the CDR3 DNA reads TGTGCCAGCAGCTTGGAGTGGACTAGCGGATACAATGAGCAGTTCTTC.

This clonotype was seen more than once but under ten times. The rearrangement uses TRBV18 and TRBJ2-3, with 7 nucleotides matching TRBD1. V shed 3 bases and J 4 bases; nucleotides not matched to a gene: 4. The CDR3 totals 14 residues. The germline CDR1 and CDR2 sequences are KGHSH and LQKENI. CDR3 sequence: CASSPPGQPDTQYF. CDR3 nucleotide sequence: TGTGCCAGCTCACCTCCGGGACAGCCAGATACGCAGTATTTT.

This chain connects TRBV2 to TRBJ2-7, with 13 bases fitting TRBD2. Germline V lookup: CDR1 SNHLY, CDR2 FYNNEI. The CDR3 is 14 amino acids. V gave up 11 bases and J gave up 3 bases; unmatched junction bases: 7. CDR3 nucleotide sequence: TGTGCCGGGAGGACTAGCGGGGGACGCTACGAGCAGTACTTC. Its protein product is CAGRTSGGRYEQYF.

The chain uses TRBV5-1 and TRBJ2-1; 7 bases line up with TRBD2. CDR1 SGHRS and CDR2 YFSETQ come from the germline V gene. Trimming took 5 bases from V and 6 from J; bases not matched to a gene: 5. The CDR3 consists of 13 residues. The CDR3 bases are TGCGCCAGCAGGCTAGCGGAGCCCAATGAGCAGTTCTTC. Residues: CASRLAEPNEQFF.

In this sample, this clonotype turned up a few times. The chain carries TRBV27 and TRBJ1-2, with D perhaps TRBD1 (6 bases). This CDR3 has 14 amino acids. V shed 3 bases and J shed 7 bases, with 15 bases lying between them. Germline CDR1 is MNHEY and CDR2 is SMNVEV (reference sequence). CDR3: CASSFGGAGPGYTF. The DNA of the CDR3 is TGTGCCAGCAGTTTCGGGGGGGCGGGTCCTGGCTACACCTTC.

This clonotype came up many times. The chain is built from TRBV6-2 or TRBV6-3 and TRBJ2-5; D might be TRBD2 (6 bases). Trimming cost V 5 bases and J 5 bases, with 15 bases left between them. The CDR3 covers 14 residues. Germline lookup yields CDR1 MNHEY and CDR2 SVGEGT. CDR3 nucleotides: TGTGCCAGCAGTCCACTGACTAGTTTGGAGACCCAGTACTTC. The encoded protein is CASSPLTSLETQYF.

This clonotype appeared many times. The chain employs TRBV29-1 and TRBJ2-2; D is ambiguous. V was cut by 1 base and J by 0 bases, with 9 bases left in between. The germline CDR1 and CDR2 sequences are SQVTM and ANQGSEA. CDR3 length: 15 residues. The CDR3 loop is CSVEAGPTNTGELFF. Here the CDR3 DNA reads TGCAGCGTTGAAGCCGGGCCTACGAACACCGGGGAGCTGTTTTTT.